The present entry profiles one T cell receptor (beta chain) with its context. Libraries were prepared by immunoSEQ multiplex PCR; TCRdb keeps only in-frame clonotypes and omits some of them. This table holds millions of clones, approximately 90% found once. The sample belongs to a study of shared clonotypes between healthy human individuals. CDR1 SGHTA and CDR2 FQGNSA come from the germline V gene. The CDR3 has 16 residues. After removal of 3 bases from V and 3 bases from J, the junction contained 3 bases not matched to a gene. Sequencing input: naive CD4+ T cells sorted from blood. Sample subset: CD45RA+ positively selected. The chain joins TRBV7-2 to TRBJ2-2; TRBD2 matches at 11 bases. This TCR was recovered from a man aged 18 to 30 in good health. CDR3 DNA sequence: TGTGCCAGCAGCTTGACACTAGCGGGGGACACCGGGGAGCTGTTTTTT. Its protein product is CASSLTLAGDTGELFF. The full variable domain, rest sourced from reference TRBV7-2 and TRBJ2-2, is GAGVSQSPSNKVTEKGKDVELRCDPISGHTALYWYRQSLGQGLEFLIYFQGNSAPDKSGLPSDRFSAERTGGSVSTLTIQRTQQEDSAVYLCASSLTLAGDTGELFFGEGSRLTVL.